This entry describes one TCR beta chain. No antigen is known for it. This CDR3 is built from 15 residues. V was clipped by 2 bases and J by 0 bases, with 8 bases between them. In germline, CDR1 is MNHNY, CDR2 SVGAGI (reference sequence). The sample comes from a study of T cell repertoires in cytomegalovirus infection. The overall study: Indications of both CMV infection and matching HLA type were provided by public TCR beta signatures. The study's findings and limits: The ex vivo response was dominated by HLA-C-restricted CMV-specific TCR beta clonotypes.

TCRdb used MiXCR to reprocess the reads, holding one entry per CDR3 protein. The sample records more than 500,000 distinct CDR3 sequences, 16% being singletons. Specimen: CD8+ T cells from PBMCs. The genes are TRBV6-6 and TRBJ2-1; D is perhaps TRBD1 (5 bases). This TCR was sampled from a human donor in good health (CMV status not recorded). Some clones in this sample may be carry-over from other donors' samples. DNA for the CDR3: TGTGCCAGCAGTTACAAGGGGATCTCCTACAATGAGCAGTTCTTC. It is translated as CASSYKGISYNEQFF.